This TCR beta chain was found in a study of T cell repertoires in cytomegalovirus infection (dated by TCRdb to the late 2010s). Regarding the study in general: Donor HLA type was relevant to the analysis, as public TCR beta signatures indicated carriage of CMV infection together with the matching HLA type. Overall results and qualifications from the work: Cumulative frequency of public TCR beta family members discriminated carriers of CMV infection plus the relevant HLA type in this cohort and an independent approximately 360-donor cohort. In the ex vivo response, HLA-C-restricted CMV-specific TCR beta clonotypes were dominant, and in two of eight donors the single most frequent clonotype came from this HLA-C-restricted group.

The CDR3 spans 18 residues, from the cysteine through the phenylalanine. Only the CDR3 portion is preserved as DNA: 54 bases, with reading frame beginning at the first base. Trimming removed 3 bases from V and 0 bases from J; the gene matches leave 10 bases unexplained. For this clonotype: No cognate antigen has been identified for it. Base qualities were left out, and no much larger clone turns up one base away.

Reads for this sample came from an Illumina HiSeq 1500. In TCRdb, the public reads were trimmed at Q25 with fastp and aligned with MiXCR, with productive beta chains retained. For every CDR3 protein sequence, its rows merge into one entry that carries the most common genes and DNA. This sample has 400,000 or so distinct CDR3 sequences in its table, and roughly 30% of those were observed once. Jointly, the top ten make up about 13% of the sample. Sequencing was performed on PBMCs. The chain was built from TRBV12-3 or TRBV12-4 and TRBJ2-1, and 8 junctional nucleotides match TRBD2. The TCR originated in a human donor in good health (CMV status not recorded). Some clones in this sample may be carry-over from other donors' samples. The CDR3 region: CASSFRIGGAGSYNEQFF. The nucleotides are TGTGCCAGCAGTTTTAGGATCGGGGGGGCCGGCTCCTACAATGAGCAGTTCTTC.